The 25 T cell receptor beta chains given below trace back to one sample, sequenced in a study of T cell responses to AZD1222 COVID-19 vaccine. The protocol was immunoSEQ multiplex PCR, while the TCRdb copy is restricted to in-frame clones and leaves out a portion. This repertoire shows approximately 130,000 clones, 88% found once; its top ten account for 5% to 7%. The sample here was peripheral blood, taken 28 days after the second AZD1222 dose. These TCRs come from an adult who received the AZD1222 COVID-19 vaccine.

The chain is built from TRBV21-1 and TRBJ2-7; TRBD1, as called in the table, went unchecked against the DNA. TRBV21-1 is classified as a pseudogene. CDR3 length equals 14 residues. CDR3 in DNA: TGTGCCAGCAGCAACCAGGCCAGGCCCTACGAGCAGTACTTC. Translating gives CASSNQARPYEQYF.

This clone was seen just once. The chain carries TRBV3-1 (or the pseudogene TRBV3-2) and TRBJ1-1; no clear D. This CDR3 is built from 15 residues. CDR1 is LGHDT, CDR2 YNNKEL, per germline (reference sequence). The V gene lost 0 bases and the J gene lost 4 bases, with 12 bases spanning the gap. The chain's CDR3 is CASSQEGGRVTEAFF. DNA for the CDR3: TGTGCCAGCAGCCAAGAAGGAGGGAGGGTCACTGAAGCTTTCTTT.

The chain joins TRBV30 to TRBJ2-1; maybe TRBD2 (6 bases). V was cut by 4 bases and J by 2 bases, with 15 bases left in between. Germline loops: CDR1 GTSNPN, CDR2 SVGIG (reference sequence). The CDR3 extends over 15 amino acids. CDR3 DNA sequence: TGTGCCTGGACCCACCCGGGCGGGGCCTACAATGAGCAGTTCTTC. The encoded protein is CAWTHPGGAYNEQFF.

This chain joins TRBV29-1 and TRBJ1-2; 7 nucleotides line up with TRBD1. Germline trimming cut 3 bases from V and 8 bases from J; bases unmatched to any gene: 12. CDR1 and CDR2 (germline): SQVTM, ANQGSEA. The CDR3 spans 14 residues. The CDR3 coding sequence is TGCAGCGTTGAGCTCGGACAGGAGGGTCGGGGCTACACCTTC. It specifies CSVELGQEGRGYTF.

The rearrangement joins TRBV4-1 to TRBJ1-1, with D perhaps matching TRBD1 (5 bases). CDR1 and CDR2 from the germline V gene are MGHRA and YSYEKL. This CDR3 contains 13 residues. The V end lost 1 base, the J end lost 7 bases, and 10 bases lay between the germline ends. In DNA form, the CDR3 reads TGCGCCAGCAGCCAAGCTACAGGAGTTGAAGCTTTCTTT. It is translated as CASSQATGVEAFF.

This chain connects TRBV28 to TRBJ2-5; no clear D. There are 13 residues in the CDR3. V lost 6 bases and J lost 5, with 13 bases in between. CDR1 is MDHEN, CDR2 SYDVKM, per germline. The CDR3 region is CASRTGLWETQYF. As DNA, the CDR3 is TGTGCCAGCAGAACCGGCCTGTGGGAGACCCAGTACTTC.

This clone came up once. V and J are TRBV5-6 and TRBJ1-6; D gene unclear. The V gene lost 0 bases and the J gene lost 3 bases, with 7 bases spanning the gap. Germline CDR1 and CDR2: SGHDT and YYEEEE. The CDR3 runs 15 residues. In DNA form, the CDR3 reads TGTGCCAGCAGCTTGGGGGTTGGCTATAATTCACCCCTCCACTTT. Amino acids: CASSLGVGYNSPLHF. Combining the CDR3 with reference TRBV5-6 and TRBJ1-6 gives the whole variable domain DAGVTQSPTHLIKTRGQQVTLRCSPKSGHDTVSWYQQALGQGPQFIFQYYEEEERQRGNFPDRFSGHQFPNYSSELNVNALLLGDSALYLCASSLGVGYNSPLHFGNGTRLTVT.

This sequence joins TRBV11-2 and TRBJ1-1, with 7 bases lining up with TRBD1. This CDR3 has 12 amino acids. V gave up 4 bases and J gave up 9 bases; unmatched junction bases: 5. The V gene's germline CDR1 is SGHAT and CDR2 FQNNGV. The CDR3 protein is CASSYRDSKAFF. The DNA for the CDR3 is TGTGCCAGCAGCTATAGGGACAGCAAAGCTTTCTTT.

This chain links TRBV7-2 with TRBJ1-3; the D is unclear. The CDR3 consists of 15 residues. Trimming stripped 3 bases from V and 0 bases from J, with 9 bases between. The germline V gene encodes CDR1 SGHTA and CDR2 FQGNSA. The CDR3 region is CASSFWRSSGNTIYF. The CDR3 nucleotides are TGTGCCAGCAGCTTTTGGAGAAGCTCTGGAAACACCATATATTTT.

This clone was seen only once. V is TRBV20-1 and J is TRBJ2-2; D uncertain. The germline V and J ends were trimmed by 6 bases and 6 bases, with 8 bases remaining between them. The CDR3 loop spans 11 amino acids. Looked up from germline, CDR1 is DFQATT and CDR2 is SNEGSKA (reference sequence). CDR3 nucleotide sequence: TGCAGTGCAGCCGGTCCCGGGGAGCTGTTTTTT. Amino acid sequence: CSAAGPGELFF.

The chain couples TRBV28 to TRBJ1-2; 8 bases map to TRBD1. Losses at the gene ends were 7 bases for V and 4 bases for J; bases not matched to a gene: 8. Per the germline V gene, CDR1 is MDHEN and CDR2 is SYDVKM. The CDR3 extends over 14 amino acids. CDR3: CASTEHGQGYGYTF. In DNA, the CDR3 is TGTGCCAGCACCGAGCATGGACAGGGCTATGGCTACACCTTC.

The CDR3 DNA follows: TGTGCCAGCAGCCAATCAACCGGGGAGCTGTTTTTT. Amino acids: CASSQSTGELFF. The rearrangement links TRBV3-1 (or the pseudogene TRBV3-2) to TRBJ2-2; D gene ambiguous. The CDR3 totals 12 residues. Germline values: CDR1 LGHDT, CDR2 YNNKEL (reference sequence). V lost 2 bases to trimming and J lost 5 bases, with 3 bases between them.

The chain combines TRBV4-3 with TRBJ1-4; unclear D gene. CDR3 length: 11 residues. The germline V gene has CDR1 LGHNA and CDR2 YSLEER. The germline V and J ends were trimmed by 3 bases and 4 bases, with 0 bases remaining between them. The CDR3: CASSHNEKLFF. The CDR3 bases are TGCGCCAGCAGCCATAATGAAAAACTGTTTTTT.

V usage is TRBV10-3 and J usage is TRBJ1-6; D is unresolved. Between the trimmed V and J ends, which lost 0 bases and 7 bases, there was a span of 10 bases. Germline V gives CDR1 ENHRY, CDR2 SYGVKD. The CDR3 consists of 15 residues. The CDR3 coding sequence is TGTGCCATCAGTGAGTCGAGGACGGTAAATTCACCCCTCCACTTT. The encoded protein is CAISESRTVNSPLHF.

The chain employs TRBV2 and TRBJ2-7, with 8 bases aligning to TRBD1. Germline V lookup: CDR1 SNHLY, CDR2 FYNNEI. Trimming took 6 bases from V and 3 from J; bases not matched to a gene: 7. This CDR3 is built from 14 residues. In DNA form, the CDR3 reads TGTGCCAGCAGATCCGGGACAGGATTCTACGAGCAGTACTTC. Translated: CASRSGTGFYEQYF. Variable domain in full (rest from reference TRBV2 and TRBJ2-7): EPEVTQTPSHQVTQMGQEVILRCVPISNHLYFYWYRQILGQKVEFLVSFYNNEISEKSEIFDDQFSVERPDGSNFTLKIRSTKLEDSAMYFCASRSGTGFYEQYFGPGTRLTVT.

This chain uses TRBV9 with TRBJ2-2, with D perhaps assigned TRBD1 or TRBD2 (5 bases each). With 4 bases removed from V and 5 bases from J, the gap between germline ends came to 21 bases. Germline V lookup: CDR1 SGDLS, CDR2 YYNGEE. The CDR3 runs to 17 residues. In DNA, the CDR3 is TGTGCCAGCAGCCGGGTTTCGGCCCGGGGCGTAACCGGGGAGCTGTTTTTT. Amino acid sequence: CASSRVSARGVTGELFF. Full variable domain (remainder filled in from reference TRBV9 and TRBJ2-2): DSGVTQTPKHLITATGQRVTLRCSPRSGDLSVYWYQQSLDQGLQFLIQYYNGEERAKGNILERFSAQQFPDLHSELNLSSLELGDSALYFCASSRVSARGVTGELFFGEGSRLTVL.

V gene TRBV6-2 or TRBV6-3 combines with J gene TRBJ2-1; 13 bases line up with TRBD2. In germline, CDR1 is MNHEY, CDR2 SVGEGT. V dropped 4 bases and J dropped 5; count of bases not matched to a gene: 8. The CDR3 covers 17 residues. CDR3 nucleotides: TGTGCCAGCAGTTCTACTAGCGGGGGGGCTGCCCACAATGAGCAGTTCTTC. Translated, it gives CASSSTSGGAAHNEQFF.

The chain combines TRBV7-2 with TRBJ2-5, with D uncertain. The CDR3 consists of 13 residues. V was pared by 3 bases and J by 2 bases, with 7 bases between. Germline CDR1 SGHTA, CDR2 FQGNSA. CDR3 sequence (DNA): TGTGCCAGCAGCTTGAGACAACAAGAGACCCAGTACTTC. Its protein is CASSLRQQETQYF. The entire variable domain, with the rest obtained from reference TRBV7-2 and TRBJ2-5, is as follows: GAGVSQSPSNKVTEKGKDVELRCDPISGHTALYWYRQSLGQGLEFLIYFQGNSAPDKSGLPSDRFSAERTGGSVSTLTIQRTQQEDSAVYLCASSLRQQETQYFGPGTRLLVL.

The chain uses TRBV19 and TRBJ2-7; 10 bases are a match to TRBD2. Germline V gives CDR1 LNHDA, CDR2 SQIVND (reference sequence). Trimming cost V 7 bases and J 1 base; bases outside gene matches: 7. The CDR3 is 15 amino acids. In DNA, the CDR3 is TGTGCCAGTAAGCCCGGGACTAGCGATTCCTACGAGCAGTACTTC. As protein: CASKPGTSDSYEQYF.

This chain joins TRBV9 and TRBJ2-7; 7 positions match TRBD2. This CDR3 has 15 residues. Germline CDR1 is SGDLS and CDR2 is YYNGEE. V shed 0 bases, J shed 5 bases, and the junction held 8 bases outside the gene matches. CDR3 residues: CASSVGAAGSNEQYF. CDR3 coding DNA: TGTGCCAGCAGCGTAGGGGCAGCGGGGTCCAACGAGCAGTACTTC.

V and J are TRBV5-4 and TRBJ2-5, with 10 bases identical to TRBD2. CDR3 length: 15 residues. Unmatched junction bases numbered 14, after V lost 10 bases and J lost 5 bases. CDR1 SGHNT and CDR2 YYREEE come from the germline V gene (reference sequence). The CDR3 spells CAGGGAGGLEETQYF. In DNA form, the CDR3 reads TGTGCCGGGGGAGGAGCGGGAGGGCTGGAGGAGACCCAGTACTTC.

The chain has TRBV19 and TRBJ1-1; no clear D gene. Germline CDR1 is LNHDA and CDR2 is SQIVND (reference sequence). V was trimmed by 2 bases and J by 0 bases, leaving 13 bases between them. This CDR3 has 16 amino acids. CDR3 bases: TGTGCCAGTAGTATATCAGTGGGCAGAATGAACACTGAAGCTTTCTTT. Translation gives CASSISVGRMNTEAFF.

This clone was found once. This chain joins TRBV19 and TRBJ2-5; weak D call: TRBD1 (5 bases). V was cut by 1 base and J by 5 bases, with 11 bases left in between. Germline values: CDR1 LNHDA, CDR2 SQIVND (reference sequence). This CDR3 spans 14 amino acids. The CDR3: CASSIGSGWETQYF. CDR3 nucleotides: TGTGCCAGTAGTATAGGATCAGGGTGGGAGACCCAGTACTTC.

The chain is built from TRBV2 and TRBJ2-2, with 8 nucleotides matching TRBD2. V lost 11 bases and J lost 11; bases outside the gene matches: 16. This CDR3 has 14 residues. The germline CDR1 and CDR2 sequences are SNHLY and FYNNEI. CDR3 protein: CAGQGLEARGELFF. The CDR3 nucleotides are TGTGCCGGCCAGGGACTAGAGGCCCGGGGCGAGCTGTTTTTT.

The V gene is TRBV5-4, the J gene TRBJ2-7; the D gene is possibly TRBD2 (8 bases). The V and J ends lost 3 bases and 2 bases respectively, with 18 bases between them. The CDR3 loop spans 16 amino acids. From germline, CDR1 is SGHNT and CDR2 YYREEE (reference sequence). CDR3 residues: CASSSRGGDSAYEQYF. The CDR3, as DNA: TGTGCCAGCAGCTCCCGGGGGGGGGACAGCGCCTACGAGCAGTACTTC.